This T cell receptor beta chain was identified during a study of early T cells in non-severe SARS-CoV-2 infection. Looking at the study overall: The sequenced material was bulk RNA from unsorted whole blood, and its chains were unpaired.

Between the trimmed V and J ends, which lost 1 base and 8 bases, there was a span of 12 bases. CDR3 size: 14 residues. The germline CDR1 and CDR2 sequences are SEHNR and FQNEAQ (reference sequence). Study findings and constraints: Anti-spike CD8 responses were favored by VDJdb matching, which missed private and CD4 specificities.

Each cDNA molecule carried a unique molecular identifier. MiXCR, applied by TCRdb to the 5' RACE reads, yields one record per CDR3 protein. The sample has about 38,000 distinct CDR3 sequences, roughly 4.8% seen once. The table lists this clonotype with many counts. Its antigen is not identified. Sequencing was done on a sample of whole blood. The chain recombines TRBV7-9 with TRBJ2-1; D remains ambiguous. This clonotype was obtained from an adult who was a healthcare worker with PCR-confirmed SARS-CoV-2 infection or an uninfected control (not recorded which). The CDR3 loop is CASSLVYLPDEQFF. The CDR3 DNA reads as TGTGCCAGCAGCTTAGTATATTTGCCGGATGAGCAGTTCTTC.